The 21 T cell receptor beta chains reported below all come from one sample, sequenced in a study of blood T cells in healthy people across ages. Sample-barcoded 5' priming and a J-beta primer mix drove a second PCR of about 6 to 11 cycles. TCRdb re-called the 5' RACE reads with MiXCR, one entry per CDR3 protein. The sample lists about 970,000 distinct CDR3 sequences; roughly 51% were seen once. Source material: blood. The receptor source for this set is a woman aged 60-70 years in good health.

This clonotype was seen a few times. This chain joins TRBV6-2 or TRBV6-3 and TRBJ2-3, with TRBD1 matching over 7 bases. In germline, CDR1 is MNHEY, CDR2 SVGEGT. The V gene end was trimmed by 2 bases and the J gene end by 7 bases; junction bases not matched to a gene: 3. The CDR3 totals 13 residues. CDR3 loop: CASSYRGHYTQYF. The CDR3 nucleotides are TGTGCCAGCAGTTACAGGGGGCATTATACGCAGTATTTT.

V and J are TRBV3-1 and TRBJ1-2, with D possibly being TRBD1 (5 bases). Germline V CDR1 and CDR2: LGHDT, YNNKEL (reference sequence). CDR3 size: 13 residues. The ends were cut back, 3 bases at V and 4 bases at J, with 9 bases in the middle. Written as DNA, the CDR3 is TGTGCCAGCAGCCATCGACAGCCCTATGGCTACACCTTC. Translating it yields CASSHRQPYGYTF.

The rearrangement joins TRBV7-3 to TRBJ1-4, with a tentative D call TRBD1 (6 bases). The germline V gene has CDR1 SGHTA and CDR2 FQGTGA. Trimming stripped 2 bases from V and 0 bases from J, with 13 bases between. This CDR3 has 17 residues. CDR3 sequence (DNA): TGTGCCAGCAGCTTAGAGGCACAGGGCGCAACTAATGAAAAACTGTTTTTT. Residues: CASSLEAQGATNEKLFF.

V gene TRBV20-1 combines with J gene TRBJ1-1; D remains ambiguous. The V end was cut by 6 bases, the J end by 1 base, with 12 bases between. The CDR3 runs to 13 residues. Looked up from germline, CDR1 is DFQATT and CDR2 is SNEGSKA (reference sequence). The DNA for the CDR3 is TGCAGTGCCAAGGGTAGGGCGAACACTGAAGCTTTCTTT. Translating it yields CSAKGRANTEAFF.

The CDR3, as DNA: TGCAGTGCTCGGAACAGGGGTTTGGGGAATGAGCAGTACTTC. Translated: CSARNRGLGNEQYF. The chain carries TRBV20-1 and TRBJ2-7; 7 positions agree with TRBD1. There are 14 residues in the CDR3. V lost 5 bases to trimming and J lost 7 bases; unmatched junction nucleotides: 14. Germline V CDR1 and CDR2: DFQATT, SNEGSKA (reference sequence).

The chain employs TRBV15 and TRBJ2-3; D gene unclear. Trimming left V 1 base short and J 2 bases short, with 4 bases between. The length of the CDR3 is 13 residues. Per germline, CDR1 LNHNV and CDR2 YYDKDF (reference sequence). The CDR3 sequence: CATSRVPTDTQYF. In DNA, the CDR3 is TGTGCCACCAGCAGAGTCCCCACAGATACGCAGTATTTT.

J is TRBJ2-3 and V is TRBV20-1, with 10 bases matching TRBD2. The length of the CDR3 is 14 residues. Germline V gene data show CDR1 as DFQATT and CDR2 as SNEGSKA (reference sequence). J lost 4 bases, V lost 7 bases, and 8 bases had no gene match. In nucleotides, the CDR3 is TGCAGTGGGGTTCCTAGCGGGAGTCCAGATACGCAGTATTTT. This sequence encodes CSGVPSGSPDTQYF.

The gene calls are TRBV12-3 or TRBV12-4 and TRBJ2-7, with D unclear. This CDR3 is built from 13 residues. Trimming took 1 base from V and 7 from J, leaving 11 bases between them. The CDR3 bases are TGTGCCAGCAGTTTAGGAATAGGGCGAGAGCAGTACTTC. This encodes CASSLGIGREQYF.

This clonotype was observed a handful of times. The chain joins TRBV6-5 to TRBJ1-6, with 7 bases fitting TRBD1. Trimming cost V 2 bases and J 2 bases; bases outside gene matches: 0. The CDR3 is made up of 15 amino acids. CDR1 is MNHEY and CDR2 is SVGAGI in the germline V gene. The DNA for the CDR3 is TGTGCCAGCAGTTACGACAGGGCCTATAATTCACCCCTCCACTTT. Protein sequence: CASSYDRAYNSPLHF.

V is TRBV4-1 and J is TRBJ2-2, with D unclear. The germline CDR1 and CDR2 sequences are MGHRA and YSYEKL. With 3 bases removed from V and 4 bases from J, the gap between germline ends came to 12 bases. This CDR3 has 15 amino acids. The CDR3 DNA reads TGCGCCAGCAGCCACAGTATAGCTAGCACCGGGGAGCTGTTTTTT. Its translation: CASSHSIASTGELFF.

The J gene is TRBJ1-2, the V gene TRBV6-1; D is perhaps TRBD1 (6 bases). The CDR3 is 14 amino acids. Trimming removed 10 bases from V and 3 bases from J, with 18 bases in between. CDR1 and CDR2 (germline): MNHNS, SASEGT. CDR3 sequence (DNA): TGTGCCACAGGCTTTGAGTACAGGGACTATGGCTACACCTTC. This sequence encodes CATGFEYRDYGYTF.

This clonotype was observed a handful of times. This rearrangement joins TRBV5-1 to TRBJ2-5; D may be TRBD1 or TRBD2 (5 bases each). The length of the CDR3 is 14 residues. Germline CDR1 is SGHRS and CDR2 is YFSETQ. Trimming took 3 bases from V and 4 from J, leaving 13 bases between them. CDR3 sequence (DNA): TGCGCCAGCAGCTGGGACCTTTGGGCAGAGACCCAGTACTTC. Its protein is CASSWDLWAETQYF.

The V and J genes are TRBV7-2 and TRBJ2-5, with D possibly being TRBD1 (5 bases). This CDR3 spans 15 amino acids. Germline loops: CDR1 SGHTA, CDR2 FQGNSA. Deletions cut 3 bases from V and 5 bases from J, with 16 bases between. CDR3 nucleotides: TGTGCCAGCAGCTTTGGGGCGGTTGTCTTTGAGACCCAGTACTTC. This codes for CASSFGAVVFETQYF.

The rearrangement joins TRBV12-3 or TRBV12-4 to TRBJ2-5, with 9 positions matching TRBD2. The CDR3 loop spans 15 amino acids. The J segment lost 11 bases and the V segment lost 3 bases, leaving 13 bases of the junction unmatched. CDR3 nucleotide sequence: TGTGCCAGCAGTTTTACGGCGGGAGGGCCTACGGAGCAGTACTTC. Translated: CASSFTAGGPTEQYF.

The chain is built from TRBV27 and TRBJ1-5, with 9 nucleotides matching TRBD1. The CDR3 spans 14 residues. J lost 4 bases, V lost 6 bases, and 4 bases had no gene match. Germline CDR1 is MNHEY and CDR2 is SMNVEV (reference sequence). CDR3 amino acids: CASSSGTGNQPQHF. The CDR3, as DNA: TGTGCCAGCAGCTCCGGGACAGGGAATCAGCCCCAGCATTTT.

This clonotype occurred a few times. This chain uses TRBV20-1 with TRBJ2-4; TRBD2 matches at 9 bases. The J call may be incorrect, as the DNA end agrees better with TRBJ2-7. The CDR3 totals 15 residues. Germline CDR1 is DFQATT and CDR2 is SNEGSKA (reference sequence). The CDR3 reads CSAKVTSGGVYEQYF. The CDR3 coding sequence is TGCAGTGCTAAGGTGACTAGCGGAGGGGTCTACGAGCAGTACTTC.

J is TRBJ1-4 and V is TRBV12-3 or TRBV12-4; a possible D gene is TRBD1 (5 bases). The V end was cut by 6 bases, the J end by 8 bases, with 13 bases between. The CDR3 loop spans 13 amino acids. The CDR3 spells CASRQGGGEKLFF. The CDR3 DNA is TGTGCCAGCAGGCAGGGCGGGGGGGAAAAACTGTTTTTT.

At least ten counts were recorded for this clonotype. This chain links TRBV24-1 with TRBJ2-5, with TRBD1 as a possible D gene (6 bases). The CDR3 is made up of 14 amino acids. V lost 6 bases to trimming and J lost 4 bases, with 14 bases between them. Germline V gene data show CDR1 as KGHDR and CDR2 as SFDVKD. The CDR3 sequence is CATSTGKVGETQYF. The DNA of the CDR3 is TGTGCCACCAGTACAGGGAAGGTAGGAGAGACCCAGTACTTC.

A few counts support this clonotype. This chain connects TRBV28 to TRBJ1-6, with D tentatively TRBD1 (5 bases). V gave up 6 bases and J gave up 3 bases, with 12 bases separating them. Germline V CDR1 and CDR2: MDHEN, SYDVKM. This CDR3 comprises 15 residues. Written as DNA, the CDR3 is TGTGCCAGCAGGGGGCCGGGCAGCTATAATTCACCCCTCCACTTT. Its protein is CASRGPGSYNSPLHF.

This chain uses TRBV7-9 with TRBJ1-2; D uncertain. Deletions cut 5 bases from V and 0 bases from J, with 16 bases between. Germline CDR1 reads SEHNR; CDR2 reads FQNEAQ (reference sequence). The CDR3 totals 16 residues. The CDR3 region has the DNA TGTGCCAGCAGCCTGAGCGGGGTCCCGGCTAACTATGGCTACACCTTC. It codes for CASSLSGVPANYGYTF.

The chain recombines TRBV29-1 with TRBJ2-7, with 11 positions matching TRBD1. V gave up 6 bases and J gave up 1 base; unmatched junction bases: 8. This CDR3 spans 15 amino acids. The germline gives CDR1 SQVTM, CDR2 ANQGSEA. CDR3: CSVGDRGTTSYEQYF. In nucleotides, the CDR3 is TGCAGCGTGGGGGACAGGGGGACTACATCCTACGAGCAGTACTTC.